What follows are 22 T cell receptor beta chains derived from one specimen sequenced in a study of CD8 T cells in Susac syndrome. cDNA came from roughly 0.53 to 1 ug RNA primed by random hexamers. TCRdb re-analysed the immunoSEQ multiplex PCR reads in MiXCR, keeping a single row per CDR3 protein. The sample has roughly 130,000 distinct CDR3 sequences, roughly 96% seen once. Source material: CD4+ T cells from PBMCs. The source of these receptors is a human donor in good health.

The rearrangement joins TRBV5-1 to TRBJ1-5; D unclear. Per germline, CDR1 SGHRS and CDR2 YFSETQ. CDR3 length equals 13 residues. V was trimmed by 0 bases and J by 6 bases, leaving 7 bases between them. The CDR3 coding sequence is TGCGCCAGCAGCTTGGGGGTAGCTCAGCCCCAGCATTTT. Amino acid sequence: CASSLGVAQPQHF.

This clonotype was seen a single time. This chain connects TRBV27 to TRBJ1-2, with D tentatively TRBD1 (5 bases). The V end lost 6 bases, the J end lost 6 bases, and 17 bases lay between the germline ends. The germline CDR1 and CDR2 sequences are MNHEY and SMNVEV (reference sequence). The CDR3 length is 14 residues. DNA of the CDR3: TGTGCCAGCAGGACCGGGGCCCCTTCCCATGGCTACACCTTC. Translated: CASRTGAPSHGYTF.

This clonotype has just one count. The chain uses TRBV6-5 and TRBJ2-1, with 10 positions matching TRBD2. CDR1 MNHEY and CDR2 SVGAGI come from the germline V gene. The V gene end was trimmed by 4 bases and the J gene end by 4 bases; junction bases not matched to a gene: 7. This CDR3 is built from 16 residues. CDR3 sequence reads: CASSSGAGGSYNEQFF. Written as DNA, the CDR3 is TGTGCCAGCAGTTCGGGAGCGGGAGGGAGTTACAATGAGCAGTTCTTC.

The chain carries TRBV7-2 and TRBJ2-7, with D hard to call. This CDR3 comprises 15 residues. V lost 1 base to trimming and J lost 4 bases, with 14 bases between them. Per the germline V gene, CDR1 is SGHTA and CDR2 is FQGNSA. The CDR3 is CASSLGLSGTYEQYF. CDR3 DNA sequence: TGTGCCAGCAGCTTAGGGCTTTCCGGAACGTACGAGCAGTACTTC.

V usage is TRBV29-1 and J usage is TRBJ2-7, with 13 bases lining up with TRBD2. Trimming removed 4 bases from V and 0 bases from J; junction bases left unmatched: 3. The germline V gene encodes CDR1 SQVTM and CDR2 ANQGSEA. This CDR3 is 15 amino acids long. The CDR3 DNA sequence: TGCAGCGTTGCGGGGACTAGCGGGGCCTCCTACGAGCAGTACTTC. Translated, it gives CSVAGTSGASYEQYF.

The V and J genes are TRBV6-1 and TRBJ2-3, with D perhaps matching TRBD1 or TRBD2 (6 bases each). V was shortened by 6 bases and J by 2 bases, with 21 bases between the two germline ends. The CDR3 consists of 17 residues. Germline V CDR1 and CDR2: MNHNS, SASEGT. This chain's CDR3 is CASSPYEPGAYTDTQYF. CDR3 DNA sequence: TGTGCCAGCAGCCCATATGAACCGGGGGCCTACACAGATACGCAGTATTTT.

This clonotype came up once. The genes are TRBV3-1 and TRBJ1-2; possibly TRBD1 for D (5 bases). This CDR3 has 13 amino acids. CDR1 and CDR2 (germline): LGHDT, YNNKEL (reference sequence). The V end lost 3 bases, the J end lost 4 bases, and 9 bases lay between the germline ends. CDR3 sequence reads: CASSHRDGYGYTF. In DNA, the CDR3 is TGTGCCAGCAGCCATCGGGACGGCTATGGCTACACCTTC.

This clonotype was recorded once. This sequence joins TRBV5-1 and TRBJ2-5, with D tentatively TRBD2 (5 bases). The germline gives CDR1 SGHRS, CDR2 YFSETQ. This CDR3 is 16 amino acids long. V was cut by 4 bases and J by 4 bases, with 20 bases left in between. The CDR3: CASSPFPGRSGETQYF. CDR3 nucleotide sequence: TGCGCCAGCAGCCCCTTCCCGGGGAGAAGCGGAGAGACCCAGTACTTC.

The V call is TRBV19, the J call TRBJ2-4; no clear D. Germline CDR1 and CDR2: LNHDA and SQIVND (reference sequence). The CDR3 has 14 amino acids. V lost 5 bases, J lost 5 bases, and 13 bases lay in between. The CDR3 loop is CASSPRGPENIQYF. The CDR3 DNA reads TGTGCCAGTAGTCCCCGAGGCCCCGAAAACATTCAGTACTTC.

This chain joins TRBV5-5 and TRBJ2-1; 9 bases align to TRBD2. V lost 1 base to trimming and J lost 2 bases; unmatched junction nucleotides: 1. From germline, CDR1 is SGHKS and CDR2 YYEKEE (reference sequence). The CDR3 is made up of 15 amino acids. The CDR3 protein is CASSLSSGAYNEQFF. In nucleotides, the CDR3 is TGTGCCAGCAGCTTGTCTAGCGGGGCCTACAATGAGCAGTTCTTC.

This chain connects TRBV28 to TRBJ2-1, with 11 positions matching TRBD2. Germline CDR1 MDHEN, CDR2 SYDVKM. The length of the CDR3 is 14 residues. V gave up 6 bases and J gave up 9 bases; unmatched junction bases: 7. CDR3: CASRTSGRSVEQFF. The CDR3 coding sequence is TGTGCCAGCAGAACTAGCGGGAGATCTGTTGAGCAGTTCTTC.

The chain links TRBV3-1 to TRBJ2-5, with a tentative D call TRBD2 (5 bases). Trimming removed 8 bases at V and 7 bases at J, with 14 bases between. From germline, CDR1 is LGHDT and CDR2 YNNKEL (reference sequence). CDR3 length: 12 amino acids. CDR3 DNA sequence: TGTGCCAGCCGATGGGATCGGGGGACCCAGTACTTC. Its translation is CASRWDRGTQYF.

The chain uses TRBV4-2 and TRBJ1-4; TRBD1 is a possible D gene (5 bases). Germline CDR1 is LGHNA and CDR2 is YNFKEQ. V was shortened by 4 bases and J by 0 bases, with 12 bases between the two germline ends. There are 16 residues in the CDR3. Written as DNA, the CDR3 is TGTGCCAGCAGCCGCGCTGACAGCGCAACTAATGAAAAACTGTTTTTT. Its translation: CASSRADSATNEKLFF.

In this sample, this clonotype turned up once. V gene TRBV27 combines with J gene TRBJ1-5; 10 bases map to TRBD1. In germline, CDR1 is MNHEY, CDR2 SMNVEV (reference sequence). There are 14 residues in the CDR3. V trimming: 5 bases; J trimming: 5 bases; junction bases outside the gene matches: 3. The CDR3 protein is CASSPTGGHQPQHF. CDR3 sequence (DNA): TGTGCCAGCAGTCCGACAGGGGGCCATCAGCCCCAGCATTTT.

The chain is built from TRBV29-1 and TRBJ2-7; tentatively, D is TRBD2 (6 bases). Germline V gene data show CDR1 as SQVTM and CDR2 as ANQGSEA. Trimming took 5 bases from V and 5 from J, leaving 25 bases between them. CDR3 length equals 16 residues. CDR3 loop: CSVSTGVGGRSDEQYF. CDR3 nucleotides: TGCAGCGTTTCCACCGGGGTGGGGGGAAGGTCTGACGAGCAGTACTTC.

J is TRBJ1-2 and V is TRBV7-9; D possibly corresponds to TRBD1 (6 bases). The V end was cut by 6 bases, the J end by 0 bases, with 14 bases between. Per germline, CDR1 SEHNR and CDR2 FQNEAQ (reference sequence). The CDR3 contains 15 residues. CDR3 nucleotides: TGTGCCAGCAGTTTCCCCCAGGGGCCTAACTATGGCTACACCTTC. It yields the protein CASSFPQGPNYGYTF.

The V and J genes are TRBV27 and TRBJ1-2; the match to TRBD1 covers 8 bases. The ends lost 2 bases at V and 9 bases at J; junction bases unmatched: 2. Germline V gene data show CDR1 as MNHEY and CDR2 as SMNVEV (reference sequence). The CDR3 covers 12 residues. In DNA, the CDR3 is TGTGCCAGCAGTTTAGGACAGGGAAGCTACACCTTC. This translates into CASSLGQGSYTF.

The chain has TRBV12-3 or TRBV12-4 and TRBJ2-7; 7 nucleotides line up with TRBD2. This CDR3 has 13 residues. After removal of 4 bases from V and 9 bases from J, the junction contained 9 bases not matched to a gene. CDR3 DNA sequence: TGTGCCAGCAGTTACCTGGATGGGGAGGGGCAGTACTTC. It is translated as CASSYLDGEGQYF.

The rearrangement links TRBV28 to TRBJ2-5; D may be TRBD2 (6 bases). Germline V gene lookup returns CDR1 MDHEN and CDR2 SYDVKM. V shed 4 bases and J shed 1 base, with 16 bases lying between them. The CDR3 sequence is 16 residues long. The CDR3 protein is CASSSAGGGGQETQYF. The CDR3 DNA reads as TGTGCCAGCAGTTCGGCCGGGGGAGGCGGCCAAGAGACCCAGTACTTC.

This clonotype was found once. The rearrangement uses TRBV12-3 or TRBV12-4 and TRBJ1-5; D gene unclear. V lost 5 bases to trimming and J lost 6 bases, with 17 bases between them. The CDR3 covers 15 residues. DNA of the CDR3: TGTGCCAGCAGTCCTCTCGGGCTTGACGGTCAGCCCCAGCATTTT. Its protein is CASSPLGLDGQPQHF.

V is TRBV6-4 and J is TRBJ2-1, with a possible D match to TRBD2 (6 bases). Trimming took 2 bases from V and 3 from J, leaving 8 bases between them. CDR3 length: 14 residues. CDR1 MRHNA and CDR2 SNTAGT come from the germline V gene. Here the CDR3 DNA reads TGTGCCAGCAGTGACGGGGGGATCTACAATGAGCAGTTCTTC. Translated, it gives CASSDGGIYNEQFF.

The V call is TRBV7-2, the J call TRBJ2-3, with D perhaps TRBD2 (6 bases). The germline gives CDR1 SGHTA, CDR2 FQGNSA. Trimming removed 3 bases at V and 2 bases at J, with 15 bases between. The CDR3 extends over 16 amino acids. CDR3 in amino acids: CASSLTSGQPTDTQYF. Here the CDR3 DNA reads TGTGCCAGCAGCTTGACGAGCGGGCAGCCCACAGATACGCAGTATTTT.